This T cell receptor (beta chain) came from a study of blood T cell repertoires in COVID-19. A word on this clone: The sample contains more than one DNA sequence encoding this CDR3.

The protocol was immunoSEQ multiplex PCR, while the TCRdb copy is restricted to in-frame clones and leaves out a portion. The table includes fewer than 200,000 clones, 65% to 90% detected once. Trimming took off 3 bases at V and 7 bases at J, with 10 bases between the two ends. CDR1 KGHSH and CDR2 LQKENI come from the germline V gene. This CDR3 has 14 amino acids. The TCR comes from a middle-aged man with active or convalescent COVID-19. Sample: peripheral blood. The chain uses TRBV18 and TRBJ1-6; TRBD1 is a possible D gene (5 bases). The CDR3 protein is CASSPSGINSPLHF. In DNA form, the CDR3 reads TGTGCCAGCTCACCGTCAGGGATCAATTCACCCCTCCACTTT.